This T cell receptor (beta chain) was sequenced in a study of OX40 agonist ivuxolimab in advanced cancers. Study background: Patient treatment consisted of intravenous ivuxolimab administration every 2 weeks at 0.01 to 10 mg/kg.

As concerns this clone: As yet, its antigen is unknown.

Here immunoSEQ multiplex PCR was the method, and the copy in TCRdb shows in-frame clones only, minus some. The sample holds 45,000 to 60,000 clones, 86% seen once. Notes on the study in general: Partial responders dosed at 0.1-3.0 mg/kg displayed clonal expansion ranking among the lowest. Normalized T-cell clonal expansion was also low in some nonresponders. Clones of CD4+ and CD8+ blood T cells grew by week 6 at doses of 0.1 to 3.0 mg/kg.

This receptor was obtained from an adult with an advanced solid tumor such as melanoma, head and neck, liver or kidney cancer. The sequenced sample was CD4+ or CD8+ T cells sorted from blood, obtained in a trial of the OX40 agonist ivuxolimab.

The CDR3 region has the DNA TGTGCCAGCACCCTACGGGGGGCTACAGATACGCAGTATTTT. Protein sequence: CASTLRGATDTQYF. The chain couples TRBV5-4 to TRBJ2-3; a possible D gene is TRBD2 (7 bases). Germline lookup yields CDR1 SGHNT and CDR2 YYREEE (reference sequence). Trimming pared 6 bases from V and 3 bases from J, leaving 14 bases between. This CDR3 is 14 amino acids long.